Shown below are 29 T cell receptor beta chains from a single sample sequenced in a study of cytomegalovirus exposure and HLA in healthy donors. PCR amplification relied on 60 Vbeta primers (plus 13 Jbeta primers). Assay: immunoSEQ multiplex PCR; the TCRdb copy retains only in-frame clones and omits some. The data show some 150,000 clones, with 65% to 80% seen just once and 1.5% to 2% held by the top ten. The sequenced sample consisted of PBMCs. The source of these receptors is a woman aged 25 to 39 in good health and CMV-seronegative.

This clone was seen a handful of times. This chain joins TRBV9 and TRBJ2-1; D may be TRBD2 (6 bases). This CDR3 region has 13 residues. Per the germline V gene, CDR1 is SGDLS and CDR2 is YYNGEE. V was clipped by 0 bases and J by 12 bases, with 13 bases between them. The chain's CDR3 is CASSVAAGIGQFF. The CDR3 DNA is TGTGCCAGCAGCGTAGCGGCGGGGATCGGGCAGTTCTTC.

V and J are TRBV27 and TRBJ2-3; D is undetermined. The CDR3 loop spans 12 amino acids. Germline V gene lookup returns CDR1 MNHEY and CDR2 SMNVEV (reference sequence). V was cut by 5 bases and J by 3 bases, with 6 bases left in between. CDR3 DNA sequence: TGTGCCAGCAGTCCGAGAACAGATACGCAGTATTTT. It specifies CASSPRTDTQYF.

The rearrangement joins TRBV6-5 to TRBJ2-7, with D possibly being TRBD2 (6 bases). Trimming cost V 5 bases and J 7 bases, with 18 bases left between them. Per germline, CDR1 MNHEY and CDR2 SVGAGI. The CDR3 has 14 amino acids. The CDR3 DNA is TGTGCCAGCAGTCCCCGGACTGGGCGGGGAGAGCAGTACTTC. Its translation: CASSPRTGRGEQYF.

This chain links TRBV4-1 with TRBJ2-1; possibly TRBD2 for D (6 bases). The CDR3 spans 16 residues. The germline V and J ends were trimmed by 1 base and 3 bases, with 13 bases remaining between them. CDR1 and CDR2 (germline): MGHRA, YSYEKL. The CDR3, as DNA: TGCGCCAGCAGCCAAGTCACCGGGACTCTCTACAATGAGCAGTTCTTC. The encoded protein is CASSQVTGTLYNEQFF.

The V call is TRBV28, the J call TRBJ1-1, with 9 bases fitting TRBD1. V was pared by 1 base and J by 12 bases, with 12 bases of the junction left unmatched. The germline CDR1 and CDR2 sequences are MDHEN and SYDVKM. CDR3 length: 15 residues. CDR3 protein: CASSLLFHPDRGSFF. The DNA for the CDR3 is TGTGCCAGCAGTTTATTGTTTCACCCGGACAGGGGATCTTTCTTT.

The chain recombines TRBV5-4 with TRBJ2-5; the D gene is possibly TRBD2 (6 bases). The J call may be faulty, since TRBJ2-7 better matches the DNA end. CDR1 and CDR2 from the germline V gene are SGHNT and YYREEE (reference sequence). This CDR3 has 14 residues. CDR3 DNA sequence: TGTGCCAGCAGCTTGTGGCGGGATTCCTACGAGCAGTACTTC. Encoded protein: CASSLWRDSYEQYF.

In DNA form, the CDR3 reads TGTGCCAGCAGCCAAGATGGAGGTTCCTATGGCTACACCTTC. This codes for CASSQDGGSYGYTF. The chain employs TRBV4-2 and TRBJ1-2; D is uncertain. Germline lookup yields CDR1 LGHNA and CDR2 YNFKEQ. CDR3 length equals 14 residues. The ends were cut back, 0 bases at V and 4 bases at J, with 9 bases in the middle.

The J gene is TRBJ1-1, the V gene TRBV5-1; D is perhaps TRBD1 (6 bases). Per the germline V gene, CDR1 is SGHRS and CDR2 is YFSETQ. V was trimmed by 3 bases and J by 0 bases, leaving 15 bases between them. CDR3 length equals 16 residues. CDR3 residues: CASSSGGSSLNTEAFF. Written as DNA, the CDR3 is TGCGCCAGCAGCTCGGGGGGCAGCTCCTTGAACACTGAAGCTTTCTTT.

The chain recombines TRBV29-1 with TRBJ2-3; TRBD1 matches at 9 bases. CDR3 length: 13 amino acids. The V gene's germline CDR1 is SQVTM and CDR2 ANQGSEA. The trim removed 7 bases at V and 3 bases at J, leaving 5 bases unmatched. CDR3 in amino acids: CSARQGGTDTQYF. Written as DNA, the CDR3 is TGCAGCGCACGACAGGGGGGGACAGATACGCAGTATTTT.

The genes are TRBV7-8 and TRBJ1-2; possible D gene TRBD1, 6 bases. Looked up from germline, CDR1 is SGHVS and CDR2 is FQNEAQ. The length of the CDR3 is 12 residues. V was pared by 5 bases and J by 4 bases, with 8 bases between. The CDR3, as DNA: TGTGCCAGCAGCCGGGACACCTATGGCTACACCTTC. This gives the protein CASSRDTYGYTF.

The chain's CDR3 is CSVSGTSGSYEQYF. CDR3 coding DNA: TGCAGCGTTTCCGGGACTAGCGGGAGTTACGAGCAGTACTTC. J is TRBJ2-7 and V is TRBV29-1; TRBD2 matches at 14 bases. The junction had 4 bases not matched to a gene; V was cut back by 5 bases and J by 4 bases. The length of the CDR3 is 14 residues. From germline, CDR1 is SQVTM and CDR2 ANQGSEA.

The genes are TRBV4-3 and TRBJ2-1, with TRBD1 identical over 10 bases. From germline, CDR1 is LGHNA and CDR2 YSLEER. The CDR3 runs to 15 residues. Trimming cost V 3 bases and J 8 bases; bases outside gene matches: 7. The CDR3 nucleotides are TGCGCCAGCAGCCACCGGGACAGGGGTTTACATGAGCAGTTCTTC. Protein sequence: CASSHRDRGLHEQFF.

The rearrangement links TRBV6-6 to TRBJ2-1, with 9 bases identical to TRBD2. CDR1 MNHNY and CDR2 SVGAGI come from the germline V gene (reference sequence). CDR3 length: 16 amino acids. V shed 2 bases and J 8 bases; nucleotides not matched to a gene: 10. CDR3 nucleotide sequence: TGTGCCAGCAGTTACCCAGCGGGAGGCCGCGGCGATGAGCAGTTCTTC. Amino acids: CASSYPAGGRGDEQFF.

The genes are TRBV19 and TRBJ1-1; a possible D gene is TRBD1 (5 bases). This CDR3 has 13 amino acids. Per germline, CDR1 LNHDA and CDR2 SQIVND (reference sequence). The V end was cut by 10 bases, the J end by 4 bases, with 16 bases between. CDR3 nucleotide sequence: TGTGCCACCTCAACAGGCCCGGGCACTGAAGCTTTCTTT. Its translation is CATSTGPGTEAFF.

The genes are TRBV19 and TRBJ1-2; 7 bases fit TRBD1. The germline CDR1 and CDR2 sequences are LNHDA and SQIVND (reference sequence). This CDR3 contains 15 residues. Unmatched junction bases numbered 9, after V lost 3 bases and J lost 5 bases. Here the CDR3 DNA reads TGTGCCAGTAGTATTGAGCCAGGGGGTGGATATGGCTACACCTTC. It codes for CASSIEPGGGYGYTF.

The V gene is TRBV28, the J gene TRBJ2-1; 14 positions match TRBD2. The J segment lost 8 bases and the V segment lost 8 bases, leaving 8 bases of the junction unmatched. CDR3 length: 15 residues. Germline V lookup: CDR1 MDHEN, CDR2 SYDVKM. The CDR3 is CASRRGTSGSYEQFF. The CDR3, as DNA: TGTGCCAGCCGTAGAGGGACTAGCGGGAGCTATGAGCAGTTCTTC.

CDR3 coding DNA: TGTGCCAGCGCAACAGGGGGCGGTCAGCCCCAGCATTTT. Protein: CASATGGGQPQHF. The chain couples TRBV19 to TRBJ1-5; 9 nucleotides line up with TRBD1. V lost 9 bases to trimming and J lost 6 bases; unmatched junction nucleotides: 6. CDR1 is LNHDA and CDR2 is SQIVND in the germline V gene (reference sequence). The CDR3 is made up of 13 amino acids.

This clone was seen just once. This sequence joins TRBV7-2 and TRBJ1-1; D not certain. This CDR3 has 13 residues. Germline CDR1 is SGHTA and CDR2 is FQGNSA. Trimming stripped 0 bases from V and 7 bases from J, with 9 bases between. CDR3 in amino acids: CASSLAQRSEAFF. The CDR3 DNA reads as TGTGCCAGCAGCTTAGCACAGCGGAGTGAAGCTTTCTTT.

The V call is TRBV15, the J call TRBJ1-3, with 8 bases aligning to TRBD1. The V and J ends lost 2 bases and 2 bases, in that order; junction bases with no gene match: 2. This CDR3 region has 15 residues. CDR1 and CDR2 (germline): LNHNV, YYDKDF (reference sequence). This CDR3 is CATSRRTGTGNTIYF. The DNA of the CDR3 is TGTGCCACCAGCAGACGGACAGGGACTGGAAACACCATATATTTT.

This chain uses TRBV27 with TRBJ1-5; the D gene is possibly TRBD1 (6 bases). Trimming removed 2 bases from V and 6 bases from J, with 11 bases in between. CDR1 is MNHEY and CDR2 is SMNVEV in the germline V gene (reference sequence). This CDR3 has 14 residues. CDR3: CASSLETGLQPQHF. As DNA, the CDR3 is TGTGCCAGCAGTTTAGAAACAGGGCTTCAGCCCCAGCATTTT.

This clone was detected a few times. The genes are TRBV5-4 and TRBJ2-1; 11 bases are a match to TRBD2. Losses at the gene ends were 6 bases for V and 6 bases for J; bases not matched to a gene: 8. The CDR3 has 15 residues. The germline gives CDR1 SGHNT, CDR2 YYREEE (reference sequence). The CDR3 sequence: CASTSSGRSGNEQFF. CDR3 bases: TGTGCCAGCACCTCTAGCGGGAGGTCGGGCAATGAGCAGTTCTTC.

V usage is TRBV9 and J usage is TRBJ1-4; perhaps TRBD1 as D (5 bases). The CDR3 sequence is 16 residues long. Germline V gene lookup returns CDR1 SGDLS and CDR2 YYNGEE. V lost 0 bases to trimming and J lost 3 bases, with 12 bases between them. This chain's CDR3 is CASSVGGTAANEKLFF. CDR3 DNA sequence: TGTGCCAGCAGCGTAGGGGGGACTGCGGCTAATGAAAAACTGTTTTTT. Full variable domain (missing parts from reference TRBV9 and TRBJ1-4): DSGVTQTPKHLITATGQRVTLRCSPRSGDLSVYWYQQSLDQGLQFLIQYYNGEERAKGNILERFSAQQFPDLHSELNLSSLELGDSALYFCASSVGGTAANEKLFFGSGTQLSVL.

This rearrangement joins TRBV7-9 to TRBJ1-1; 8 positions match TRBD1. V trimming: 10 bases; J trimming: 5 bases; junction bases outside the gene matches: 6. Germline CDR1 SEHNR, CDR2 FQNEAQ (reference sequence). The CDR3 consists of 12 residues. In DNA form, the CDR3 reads TGTGCCACCAGGGGGCAAGGGACTGAAGCTTTCTTT. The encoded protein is CATRGQGTEAFF.

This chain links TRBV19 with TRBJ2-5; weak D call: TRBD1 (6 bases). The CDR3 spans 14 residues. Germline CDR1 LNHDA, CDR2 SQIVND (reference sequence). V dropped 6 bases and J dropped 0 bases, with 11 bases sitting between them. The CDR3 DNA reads TGTGCCAGTAGCGGCCCAGGGGACCAAGAGACCCAGTACTTC. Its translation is CASSGPGDQETQYF.

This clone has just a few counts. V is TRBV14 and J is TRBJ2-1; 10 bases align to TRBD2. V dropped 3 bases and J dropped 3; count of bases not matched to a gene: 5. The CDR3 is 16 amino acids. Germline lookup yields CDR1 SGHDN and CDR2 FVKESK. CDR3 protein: CASSQYSGGNYNEQFF. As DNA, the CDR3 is TGTGCCAGCAGCCAGTATAGCGGGGGGAACTACAATGAGCAGTTCTTC.

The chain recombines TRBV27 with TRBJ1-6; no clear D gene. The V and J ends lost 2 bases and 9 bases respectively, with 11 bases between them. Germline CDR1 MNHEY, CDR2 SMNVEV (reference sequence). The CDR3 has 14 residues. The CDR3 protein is CASSLEQYSSPLHF. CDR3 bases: TGTGCCAGCAGTTTAGAACAGTATTCTTCACCCCTCCACTTT.

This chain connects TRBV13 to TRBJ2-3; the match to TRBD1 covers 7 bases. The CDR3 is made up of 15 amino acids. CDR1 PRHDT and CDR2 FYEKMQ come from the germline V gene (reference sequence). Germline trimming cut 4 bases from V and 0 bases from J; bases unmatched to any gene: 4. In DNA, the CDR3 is TGTGCCAGCAGCTCTAGGGACAGTAGCACAGATACGCAGTATTTT. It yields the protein CASSSRDSSTDTQYF.

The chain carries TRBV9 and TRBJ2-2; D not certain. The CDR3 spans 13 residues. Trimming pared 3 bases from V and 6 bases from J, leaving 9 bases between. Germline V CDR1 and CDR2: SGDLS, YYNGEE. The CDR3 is CASSARRAGELFF. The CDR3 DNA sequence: TGTGCCAGCAGCGCGAGGAGAGCCGGGGAGCTGTTTTTT.

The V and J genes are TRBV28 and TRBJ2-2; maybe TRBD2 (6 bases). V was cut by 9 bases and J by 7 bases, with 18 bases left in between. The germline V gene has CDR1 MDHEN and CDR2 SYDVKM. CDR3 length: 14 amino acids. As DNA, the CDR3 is TGTGCCAGTCGACTCTCGGGAGCCCTCGGGGAGCTGTTTTTT. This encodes CASRLSGALGELFF.